One sample yielded the 7 T cell receptor beta chains listed below, sequenced in a study of cytomegalovirus exposure and HLA in healthy donors (dated by TCRdb to 2016 to 2017). Libraries were built with the immunoSEQ multiplex PCR assay. A mixture of 60 forward primers for TCR Vbeta segments and 13 reverse primers for TCR Jbeta segments was used in the multiplex PCR. Sourced from immuneACCESS, this table was stored by TCRdb with only in-frame sequences that have V and J called. A share of the clones is absent; for the studies checked, an unresolved V gene accounts for under half, and the remainder has no known explanation. This sample comprises 37,000 or so clones, about four fifths of them detected only once. The ten largest clones represent approximately 8.5% of the sample. Sequences were obtained from PBMCs. The receptors were gathered from a woman aged 40 to 55 in good health and CMV-seronegative.

The V call is TRBV4-3, the J call TRBJ1-5, with D possibly TRBD1 on 5 matching bases. Trimming removed 0 bases at V and 5 bases at J, with 8 bases between. The CDR3 consists of 14 residues. The germline V gene has CDR1 LGHNA and CDR2 YSLEER. CDR3 in DNA: TGCGCCAGCAGCCAAGATACAGGATATCAGCCCCAGCATTTT. Translation gives CASSQDTGYQPQHF.

The chain links TRBV6-6 to TRBJ2-7, with 9 bases that match TRBD2. V dropped 6 bases and J dropped 4; count of bases not matched to a gene: 7. The CDR3 is made up of 14 amino acids. Germline lookup yields CDR1 MNHNY and CDR2 SVGAGI (reference sequence). The CDR3 sequence: CASSPTSGSYEQYV. CDR3 DNA sequence: TGTGCCAGCAGCCCGACTAGCGGCTCATACGAGCAGTACGTC.

CDR3 nucleotides: TGCGCCAGCAGCCAAGATGGGCCCCGGGACAGACATAATTCACCCCTCCACTTT. Amino acids: CASSQDGPRDRHNSPLHF. The chain links TRBV4-3 to TRBJ1-6; TRBD1 matches at 7 bases. This CDR3 has 18 residues. J lost 5 bases, V lost 0 bases, and 10 bases had no gene match. Germline V gene data show CDR1 as LGHNA and CDR2 as YSLEER.

In this sample, this clone turned up a few times. The chain combines TRBV28 with TRBJ1-6; 7 nucleotides match TRBD1. Germline V gene sequence: CDR1 MDHEN, CDR2 SYDVKM. The CDR3 covers 15 residues. V lost 6 bases, J lost 7 bases, and 9 bases stayed unmatched. The CDR3 protein is CASSPGQVANSPLHF. The CDR3 DNA is TGTGCCAGCAGCCCCGGACAGGTGGCGAATTCACCCCTCCACTTT.

This rearrangement joins TRBV27 to TRBJ1-4, with 8 bases identical to TRBD1. The CDR3 sequence is 17 residues long. CDR1 is MNHEY and CDR2 is SMNVEV in the germline V gene (reference sequence). The V and J ends lost 0 bases and 0 bases, in that order; junction bases with no gene match: 3. Written as DNA, the CDR3 is TGTGCCAGCAGTTTATCGGGACAGGCTACAACTAATGAAAAACTGTTTTTT. Its translation: CASSLSGQATTNEKLFF.

This clone has just a few counts. The chain recombines TRBV19 with TRBJ1-3; 7 bases align to TRBD1. CDR3 length: 16 residues. Germline trimming cut 6 bases from V and 1 base from J; bases unmatched to any gene: 9. CDR1 and CDR2 (germline): LNHDA, SQIVND (reference sequence). CDR3 coding DNA: TGTGCCAGTAGCCATCCAGGGGGAGAATCTGGAAACACCATATATTTT. Its protein is CASSHPGGESGNTIYF.

V and J are TRBV29-1 and TRBJ2-3, with 10 bases fitting TRBD1. CDR1 and CDR2 from the germline V gene are SQVTM and ANQGSEA. Trimming removed 5 bases from V and 5 bases from J; junction bases left unmatched: 7. The length of the CDR3 is 14 residues. The CDR3 sequence: CSVQGQGSIDTQYF. The CDR3 DNA reads as TGCAGCGTTCAGGGACAGGGGTCGATAGATACGCAGTATTTT.